These 19 T cell receptor beta chains were all obtained from the same sample, sequenced in a study of CD8 T cells in ankylosing spondylitis. Study-level results: What seemed typical of ankylosing spondylitis blood was a TCR beta motif built from roughly 8 highly homologous variants.

These receptors have no identified antigens. In TCRdb, the 5' RACE reads were re-called with MiXCR into one record per CDR3 protein. The sample comprises roughly 450,000 distinct CDR3 sequences, roughly 25% of which are singletons, and roughly 0.8% rests with the top ten. Sequenced input: blood, either unsorted or a sorted T cell fraction (not recorded which). The receptor set was obtained from a male donor with ankylosing spondylitis.

The chain is built from TRBV29-1 and TRBJ1-2; D might be TRBD1 (5 bases). The CDR3 extends over 14 amino acids. Germline-derived CDR1 and CDR2 are SQVTM and ANQGSEA. V lost 4 bases and J 4 bases, leaving 16 bases between the germline ends. CDR3 sequence: CSVGPKAGLYGYTF. In nucleotides, the CDR3 is TGCAGCGTTGGCCCCAAGGCAGGGCTCTATGGCTACACCTTC.

There are a few counts of this clonotype. As DNA, the CDR3 is TGTGCCACCAGCAGAGATCAGGGGGCAATCTACGAGCAGTACTTC. This sequence encodes CATSRDQGAIYEQYF. This chain links TRBV15 with TRBJ2-7; 8 bases align to TRBD1. The CDR3 totals 15 residues. V dropped 0 bases and J dropped 3; count of bases not matched to a gene: 4. Germline lookup yields CDR1 LNHNV and CDR2 YYDKDF (reference sequence). Filled out from reference TRBV15 and TRBJ2-7, the complete variable domain reads DAMVIQNPRYQVTQFGKPVTLSCSQTLNHNVMYWYQQKSSQAPKLLFHYYDKDFNNEADTPDNFQSRRPNTSFCFLDIRSPGLGDTAMYLCATSRDQGAIYEQYFGPGTRLTVT.

A few counts support this clonotype. The CDR3: CASSLGPRDRGLSYEQYF. The CDR3 region has the DNA TGTGCCAGCAGTCTGGGGCCCCGGGACAGGGGGCTGTCTTACGAGCAGTACTTC. The chain employs TRBV27 and TRBJ2-7, with 12 bases matching TRBD1. Trimming removed 5 bases from V and 4 bases from J; junction bases left unmatched: 15. Germline loops: CDR1 MNHEY, CDR2 SMNVEV (reference sequence). CDR3 length equals 18 residues.

This chain uses TRBV5-1 with TRBJ1-1; D unresolved. Germline-derived CDR1 and CDR2 are SGHRS and YFSETQ. V was shortened by 5 bases and J by 3 bases, with 14 bases between the two germline ends. This CDR3 is built from 14 residues. The CDR3 nucleotides read TGCGCCAGCAGACAGCCTCCTTGGGACACTGAAGCTTTCTTT. Its translation is CASRQPPWDTEAFF. The full variable domain, with the rest looked up from reference TRBV5-1 and TRBJ1-1, is KAGVTQTPRYLIKTRGQQVTLSCSPISGHRSVSWYQQTPGQGLQFLFEYFSETQRNKGNFPGRFSGRQFSNSRSEMNVSTLELGDSALYLCASRQPPWDTEAFFGQGTRLTVV.

This clonotype has more than one count but fewer than ten. The chain is built from TRBV12-3 or TRBV12-4 and TRBJ2-1; TRBD2 matches 10 bases. This CDR3 is 14 amino acids long. Trimming at V came to 2 bases and at J to 8 bases, leaving 3 bases not matched to a gene. For the CDR3, the DNA is TGTGCCAGCAGTTTATTAGCGGGAGGCCATGAGCAGTTCTTC. The encoded protein is CASSLLAGGHEQFF.

The chain joins TRBV30 to TRBJ1-1, with unresolved D. CDR1 and CDR2 from the germline V gene are GTSNPN and SVGIG (reference sequence). The CDR3 runs 14 residues. V dropped 3 bases and J dropped 5 bases, with 16 bases sitting between them. CDR3 nucleotide sequence: TGTGCCTGGAGCCTGGACTTCGCGAGGACTGAAGCTTTCTTT. Encoded protein: CAWSLDFARTEAFF.

The genes are TRBV12-3 or TRBV12-4 and TRBJ2-2; D unclear. This CDR3 has 14 residues. Trimming pared 3 bases from V and 5 bases from J, leaving 10 bases between. The CDR3, as DNA: TGTGCCAGCAGTTTCGGCACACAAACCGGGGAGCTGTTTTTT. Translation gives CASSFGTQTGELFF.

CDR3 in DNA: TGCAGTGTAGGCCGTACTCTCAATGAAAAACTGTTTTTT. Translated: CSVGRTLNEKLFF. The chain couples TRBV20-1 to TRBJ1-4, with D uncertain. The CDR3 sequence is 13 residues long. The germline V gene has CDR1 DFQATT and CDR2 SNEGSKA (reference sequence). Trimming cost V 7 bases and J 5 bases, with 14 bases left between them.

V and J are TRBV12-3 or TRBV12-4 and TRBJ1-4; 7 bases align to TRBD1. The CDR3 spans 15 residues. After removal of 1 base from V and 8 bases from J, the junction contained 7 bases not matched to a gene. The CDR3 DNA sequence: TGTGCCAGCAGTTTAGGAGGGGGCGCGGAAGAAAAACTGTTTTTT. Amino acid sequence: CASSLGGGAEEKLFF.

The chain couples TRBV10-3 to TRBJ1-2; D is uncertain. The CDR3 runs 15 residues. The germline CDR1 and CDR2 sequences are ENHRY and SYGVKD. V lost 3 bases, J lost 0 bases, and 11 bases lay in between. This CDR3 reads CAISEVVPSNYGYTF. In nucleotides, the CDR3 is TGTGCCATCAGTGAAGTGGTACCCTCTAACTATGGCTACACCTTC.

This clonotype came up a few times. The rearrangement uses TRBV12-3 or TRBV12-4 and TRBJ2-7; TRBD2 matches at 11 bases. This CDR3 spans 18 amino acids. The V segment lost 2 bases and the J segment 5 bases; nucleotides outside the gene matches: 14. The CDR3 coding sequence is TGTGCCAGCAGTTTAAATCCTAGCGGGAGGCCCCCCTGGGACGAGCAGTACTTC. It is translated as CASSLNPSGRPPWDEQYF.

This chain uses TRBV13 with TRBJ2-6, with a possible D match to TRBD1 (5 bases). The V gene lost 0 bases and the J gene lost 2 bases, with 17 bases spanning the gap. The germline CDR1 and CDR2 sequences are PRHDT and FYEKMQ (reference sequence). The length of the CDR3 is 19 residues. The CDR3 sequence is CASSLGLLHPGTGANVLTF. CDR3 DNA sequence: TGTGCCAGCAGCTTAGGCTTGTTACACCCAGGGACTGGGGCCAACGTCCTGACTTTC.

The V and J genes are TRBV19 and TRBJ2-2, with TRBD2 identical over 13 bases. The ends lost 4 bases at V and 5 bases at J; junction bases unmatched: 7. The CDR3 sequence is 17 residues long. Germline CDR1 is LNHDA and CDR2 is SQIVND (reference sequence). The CDR3 spells CASSKGLAGVRTGELFF. DNA of the CDR3: TGTGCCAGTAGTAAAGGACTAGCGGGAGTGCGTACCGGGGAGCTGTTTTTT.

The V and J genes are TRBV29-1 and TRBJ2-2; 9 positions match TRBD1. Germline assignment: CDR1 SQVTM and CDR2 ANQGSEA. This CDR3 is 15 amino acids long. After removal of 7 bases from V and 1 base from J, the junction contained 7 bases not matched to a gene. This CDR3 is CSAAPDRGNTGELFF. CDR3 coding DNA: TGCAGCGCAGCCCCGGACAGGGGGAACACCGGGGAGCTGTTTTTT.

This clonotype has just a few counts. The chain employs TRBV7-9 and TRBJ1-5; TRBD1 matches 9 bases. V trimming: 6 bases; J trimming: 6 bases; junction bases outside the gene matches: 6. This CDR3 has 14 residues. Germline CDR1 SEHNR, CDR2 FQNEAQ (reference sequence). DNA for the CDR3: TGTGCCAGCAGTCAACAGGGGGCCGGTCAGCCCCAGCATTTT. As protein: CASSQQGAGQPQHF.

The chain is built from TRBV9 and TRBJ1-2; a weak D match, TRBD1 (5 bases). The CDR3 is 16 amino acids. CDR1 and CDR2 from the germline V gene are SGDLS and YYNGEE. V was cut by 0 bases and J by 6 bases, with 18 bases left in between. The CDR3 DNA sequence: TGTGCCAGCAGCGTAGGGCATATAGGACACGCAGATGGCTACACCTTC. As protein: CASSVGHIGHADGYTF.

J is TRBJ2-5 and V is TRBV11-2; 7 nucleotides agree with TRBD1. There are 13 residues in the CDR3. The ends lost 4 bases at V and 5 bases at J; junction bases unmatched: 4. Germline V gene lookup returns CDR1 SGHAT and CDR2 FQNNGV. CDR3 nucleotides: TGTGCCAGCAGCTCCGGACAGGTCGAGACCCAGTACTTC. Its protein is CASSSGQVETQYF.

The CDR3 nucleotides are TGCAGCGTTGAGCGCGGTGTTTCTAGCACAGATACGCAGTATTTT. Protein sequence: CSVERGVSSTDTQYF. This rearrangement joins TRBV29-1 to TRBJ2-3; D unclear. Germline V CDR1 and CDR2: SQVTM, ANQGSEA. The ends were cut back, 3 bases at V and 0 bases at J, with 13 bases in the middle. CDR3 length: 15 amino acids.

The sample holds a few counts of this clonotype. The genes are TRBV6-2 or TRBV6-3 and TRBJ2-2; 9 bases align to TRBD2. This CDR3 comprises 15 residues. V lost 5 bases and J lost 7; bases outside the gene matches: 8. The germline V gene encodes CDR1 MNHEY and CDR2 SVGEGT. CDR3 region: CASSTTTSGGGELFF. The CDR3 region has the DNA TGTGCCAGCAGTACCACGACTAGCGGTGGCGGGGAGCTGTTTTTT.